This T cell receptor beta chain was retrieved from a study of blood T cell repertoires in COVID-19. Across the study: Nucleic acid was either cDNA or gDNA, and it came from T cells, B-cell-depleted T cells, or PBMCs.

CDR1 is SGDLS, CDR2 YYNGEE, per germline. The CDR3 length is 14 residues. V shed 3 bases and J shed 5 bases, with 11 bases lying between them. The repertoire was sequenced with immunoSEQ multiplex PCR; TCRdb's copy has only in-frame clones and lacks some. Of over 250,000 clones in the sample, 85% to 90% are singletons; the top ten hold less than 2%. Cohort assignment relied on participant-reported clinical history. Sample: PBMCs or T cells enriched from blood (not recorded which). The chain is built from TRBV9 and TRBJ1-4; possibly TRBD1 for D (5 bases). The clonotype was recovered from a woman aged 55 to 70 who had recovered from COVID-19. The CDR3 DNA is TGTGCCAGCAGCGAGGACATCCGAAATGAAAAACTGTTTTTT. Translation gives CASSEDIRNEKLFF. The whole variable domain, filled in from reference TRBV9 and TRBJ1-4, reads DSGVTQTPKHLITATGQRVTLRCSPRSGDLSVYWYQQSLDQGLQFLIQYYNGEERAKGNILERFSAQQFPDLHSELNLSSLELGDSALYFCASSEDIRNEKLFFGSGTQLSVL.